The 11 T cell receptor beta chains below come from one sample, sequenced in a study of blood T cell repertoires in COVID-19. Sequenced by immunoSEQ multiplex PCR; TCRdb stores in-frame clones only, minus some. Of 200,000 to 250,000 clones in the sample, about nine tenths were seen once. The sequencing sample was made of PBMCs or T cells enriched from blood (not recorded which). The receptors here all came from a man in his forties who had recovered from COVID-19.

The V gene is TRBV2, the J gene TRBJ1-2; the D gene is possibly TRBD1 (5 bases). The ends were cut back, 6 bases at V and 2 bases at J, with 7 bases in the middle. Germline V CDR1 and CDR2: SNHLY, FYNNEI. The CDR3 is 12 residues long. The CDR3: CASRGQNYGYTF. The DNA for the CDR3 is TGTGCCAGCAGGGGGCAAAACTATGGCTACACCTTC.

This chain joins TRBV30 and TRBJ1-2, with D uncertain. The CDR3 length is 10 residues. Germline loops: CDR1 GTSNPN, CDR2 SVGIG (reference sequence). V lost 3 bases to trimming and J lost 5 bases, with 4 bases between them. The CDR3 nucleotides read TGTGCCTGGAGATTATATGGCTACACCTTC. Translation: CAWRLYGYTF.

The J gene is TRBJ1-1, the V gene TRBV6-5; TRBD1 agrees at 8 bases. V trimming: 7 bases; J trimming: 1 base; junction bases outside the gene matches: 5. The CDR3 consists of 14 residues. Germline lookup yields CDR1 MNHEY and CDR2 SVGAGI. The CDR3 DNA follows: TGTGCCAGCACTACCACAGGGGGGAACACTGAAGCTTTCTTT. Amino acid sequence: CASTTTGGNTEAFF.

The chain recombines TRBV6-2 or TRBV6-3 with TRBJ2-1, with 12 bases fitting TRBD1. Per germline, CDR1 MNHEY and CDR2 SVGEGT. The length of the CDR3 is 16 residues. V lost 5 bases and J lost 2; bases outside the gene matches: 4. CDR3 nucleotide sequence: TGTGCCAGCAGTCCCGGGACAGGGGGCCCCTACAATGAGCAGTTCTTC. It encodes CASSPGTGGPYNEQFF.

The rearrangement uses TRBV27 and TRBJ2-4; no definite D call. This CDR3 comprises 13 residues. Germline V lookup: CDR1 MNHEY, CDR2 SMNVEV (reference sequence). V lost 8 bases and J lost 3, with 11 bases in between. As DNA, the CDR3 is TGTGCCAGCGTAAGTGACAACAAAAACATTCAGTACTTC. Encoded protein: CASVSDNKNIQYF.

The J gene is TRBJ2-3, the V gene TRBV19; TRBD2 matches 10 bases. Germline V CDR1 and CDR2: LNHDA, SQIVND (reference sequence). The CDR3 has 16 residues. J lost 1 base, V lost 6 bases, and 7 bases had no gene match. DNA for the CDR3: TGTGCCAGTAGATCAGCGGGGGGGCGAGGCACAGATACGCAGTATTTT. Protein: CASRSAGGRGTDTQYF.

The chain is built from TRBV20-1 and TRBJ2-1, with TRBD2 matching over 8 bases. Germline lookup yields CDR1 DFQATT and CDR2 SNEGSKA (reference sequence). The CDR3 covers 14 residues. Trimming removed 3 bases from V and 10 bases from J; junction bases left unmatched: 11. CDR3 nucleotide sequence: TGCAGTGCTAGTTTCGCGGGAGGCCTCTGGGAGCAGTTCTTC. Protein sequence: CSASFAGGLWEQFF.

This clone was seen just once. V gene TRBV4-3 combines with J gene TRBJ2-7; D may be TRBD2 (7 bases). Trimming took 2 bases from V and 7 from J, leaving 12 bases between them. The germline V gene encodes CDR1 LGHNA and CDR2 YSLEER. The CDR3 has 13 residues. The CDR3 sequence is CASSQWTAGEQYF. The DNA of the CDR3 is TGCGCCAGCAGCCAATGGACAGCGGGAGAGCAGTACTTC.

J is TRBJ2-1 and V is TRBV28; the D gene is possibly TRBD1 (6 bases). The CDR3 extends over 14 amino acids. V lost 5 bases and J lost 8, with 16 bases in between. Germline V lookup: CDR1 MDHEN, CDR2 SYDVKM. DNA for the CDR3: TGTGCCAGCAGTCCTGGGGGCAGCCGCCATGAGCAGTTCTTC. It codes for CASSPGGSRHEQFF.

The chain carries TRBV2 and TRBJ2-5; 7 positions match TRBD2. The V gene's germline CDR1 is SNHLY and CDR2 FYNNEI. This CDR3 is built from 14 residues. V lost 6 bases to trimming and J lost 5 bases; unmatched junction nucleotides: 9. The CDR3 DNA reads as TGTGCCAGCAGACGCTCGGGCGGGAGCGAGACCCAGTACTTC. It codes for CASRRSGGSETQYF.

The V call is TRBV6-2 or TRBV6-3, the J call TRBJ2-1, with a weak D call TRBD1 (5 bases). Germline loops: CDR1 MNHEY, CDR2 SVGEGT. The CDR3 has 18 amino acids. Trimming removed 4 bases from V and 4 bases from J, with 23 bases in between. This CDR3 reads CASSSDNGQGIGYNEQFF. The CDR3 coding sequence is TGTGCCAGCAGTTCGGACAATGGGCAGGGAATCGGGTACAATGAGCAGTTCTTC.